Described below is a single T cell receptor beta chain sequence and its context. Antigen specificity is unknown. At one of its ends the junction is not consistent with the germline gene, which may arise from a read error. The entry originates in a study of tumor-infiltrating lymphocytes in primary liver carcinoma. For the study at large: Roughly 3.5 to 7.5 million productive TCRbeta reads were obtained per sample, with similar numbers across tissue types.

Total RNA amounting to 500 ng was the source from which TCR beta cDNA was made with a constant-region primer. Nested multiplex PCR, run for three rounds with slightly modified ARM-PCR, yielded TCR beta libraries. In the first two PCR rounds, TRBV1-TRBV30 forward primers were paired with a C-beta reverse primer, and each round lasted around 10 cycles. A single record per CDR3 protein comes from TCRdb applying MiXCR to the multiplex PCR reads. Among about 32,000 distinct CDR3 sequences listed, roughly 80% were seen once. Germline V gene sequence: CDR1 MDHEN, CDR2 SYDVKM. This CDR3 comprises 14 residues. Study-wide findings and caveats: The top-250-clone fraction was significantly higher in tumors than in blood (p = 0.039).

Total RNA and DNA came together from roughly 20-30 mg of bulk tissue without cell sorting. Every tumor was sampled at five separate regions. Over 90% of the cells were viable tumor cells in every tumor sample. V and J are TRBV28 and TRBJ2-7, with 10 bases aligning to TRBD2. The clonotype originates from a man aged 35-49 years with primary liver carcinoma and hepatitis B virus infection. Input material: liver tumor tissue from sampling region 4. As for subset: tumor region T4, right-lateral pole. CDR3 amino acids: CASPVGTSAHEQYF. In nucleotides, the CDR3 is TGTGCCAGCCCCGTCGGGACTAGCGCCCACGAGCAATACTTC. Using reference TRBV28 and TRBJ2-7 for the parts outside the CDR3, the full variable domain is DVKVTQSSRYLVKRTGEKVFLECVQDMDHENMFWYRQDPGLGLRLIYFSYDVKMKEKGDIPEGYSVSREKKERFSLILESASTNQTSMYLCASPVGTSAHEQYFGPGTRLTVT.